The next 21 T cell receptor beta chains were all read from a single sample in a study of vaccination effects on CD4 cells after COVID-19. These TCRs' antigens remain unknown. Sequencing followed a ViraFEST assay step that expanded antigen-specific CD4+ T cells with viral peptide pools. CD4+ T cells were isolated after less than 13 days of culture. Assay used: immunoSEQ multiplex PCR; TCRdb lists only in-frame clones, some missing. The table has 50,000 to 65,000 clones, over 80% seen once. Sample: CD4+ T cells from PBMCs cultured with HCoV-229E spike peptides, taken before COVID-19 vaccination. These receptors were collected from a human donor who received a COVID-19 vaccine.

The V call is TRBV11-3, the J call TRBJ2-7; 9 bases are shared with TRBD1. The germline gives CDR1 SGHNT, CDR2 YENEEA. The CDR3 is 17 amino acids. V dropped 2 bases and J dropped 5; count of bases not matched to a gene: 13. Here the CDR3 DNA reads TGTGCCAGCAGCTTAAGGGCCCTCGGACAGGGGAGCGACGAGCAGTACGTC. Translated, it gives CASSLRALGQGSDEQYV.

Here the CDR3 DNA reads TGTGCCTGGAGTGTGGGACTAGCGGGGTCCTACGAGCAGTACGTC. Amino acid sequence: CAWSVGLAGSYEQYV. The chain has TRBV30 and TRBJ2-7, with 13 nucleotides matching TRBD2. The CDR3 covers 15 residues. Unmatched junction bases numbered 0, after V lost 0 bases and J lost 1 base. Germline CDR1 and CDR2: GTSNPN and SVGIG (reference sequence).

DNA of the CDR3: TGTGCTAGTGGTTTGACCCGACAGGGGGCGATTAACGAGCAGTACGTC. This encodes CASGLTRQGAINEQYV. The chain joins TRBV12-5 to TRBJ2-7, with TRBD1 matching over 10 bases. Germline trimming cut 2 bases from V and 5 bases from J; bases unmatched to any gene: 9. The germline V gene encodes CDR1 LGHNT and CDR2 FRNRAP. The CDR3 totals 16 residues.

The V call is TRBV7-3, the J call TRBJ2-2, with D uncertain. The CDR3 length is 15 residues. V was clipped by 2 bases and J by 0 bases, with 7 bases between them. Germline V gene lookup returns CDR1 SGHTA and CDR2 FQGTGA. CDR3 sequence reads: CASSLGPTNTGELFF. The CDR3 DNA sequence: TGTGCCAGCAGCTTAGGACCTACGAACACCGGGGAGCTGTTTTTT.

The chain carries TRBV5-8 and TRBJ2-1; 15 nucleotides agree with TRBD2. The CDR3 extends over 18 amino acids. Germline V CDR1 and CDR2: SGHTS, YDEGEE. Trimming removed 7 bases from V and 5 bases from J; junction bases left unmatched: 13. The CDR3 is CASRDMGLAGGHHNEQFF. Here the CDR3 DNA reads TGTGCCAGCCGGGATATGGGACTAGCGGGGGGACACCACAATGAGCAGTTCTTC.

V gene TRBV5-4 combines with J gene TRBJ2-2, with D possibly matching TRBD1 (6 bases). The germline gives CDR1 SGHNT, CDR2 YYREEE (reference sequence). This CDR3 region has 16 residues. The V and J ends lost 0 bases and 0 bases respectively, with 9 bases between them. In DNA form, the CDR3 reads TGTGCCAGCAGCTTGGAAGGGGGATCGAACACCGGGGAGCTGTTTTTT. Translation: CASSLEGGSNTGELFF. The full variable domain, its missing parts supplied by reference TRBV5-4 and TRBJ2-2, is ETGVTQSPTHLIKTRGQQVTLRCSSQSGHNTVSWYQQALGQGPQFIFQYYREEENGRGNFPPRFSGLQFPNYSSELNVNALELDDSALYLCASSLEGGSNTGELFFGEGSRLTVL.

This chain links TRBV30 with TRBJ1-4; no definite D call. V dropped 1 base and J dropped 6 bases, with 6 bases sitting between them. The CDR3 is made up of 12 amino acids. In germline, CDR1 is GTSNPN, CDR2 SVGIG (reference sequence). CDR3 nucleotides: TGTGCCTGGAGTGACAGAGATGAAAAACTGTTTTTT. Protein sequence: CAWSDRDEKLFF.

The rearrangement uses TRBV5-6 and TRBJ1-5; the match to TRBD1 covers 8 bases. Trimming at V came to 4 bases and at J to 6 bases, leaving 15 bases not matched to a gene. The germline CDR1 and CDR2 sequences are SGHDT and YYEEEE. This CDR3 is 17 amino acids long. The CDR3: CASSLYAGTGFSQPQHF. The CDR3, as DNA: TGTGCCAGCAGCCTGTATGCCGGGACAGGCTTTAGTCAGCCCCAGCATTTT. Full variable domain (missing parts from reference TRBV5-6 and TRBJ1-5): DAGVTQSPTHLIKTRGQQVTLRCSPKSGHDTVSWYQQALGQGPQFIFQYYEEEERQRGNFPDRFSGHQFPNYSSELNVNALLLGDSALYLCASSLYAGTGFSQPQHFGDGTRLSIL.

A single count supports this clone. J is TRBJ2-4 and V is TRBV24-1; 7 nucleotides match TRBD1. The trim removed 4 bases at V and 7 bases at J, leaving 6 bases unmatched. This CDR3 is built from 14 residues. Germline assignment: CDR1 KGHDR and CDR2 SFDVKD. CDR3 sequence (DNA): TGTGCCACCAGTGAACCGGGACAGAGTAACATTCAGTACTTC. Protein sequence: CATSEPGQSNIQYF.

The CDR3 nucleotides read TGTGCCAGCAGCTCTGCTCATGGAAACACCATATATTTT. It is translated as CASSSAHGNTIYF. The gene calls are TRBV11-2 and TRBJ1-3; D remains ambiguous. Per germline, CDR1 SGHAT and CDR2 FQNNGV. Between the trimmed V and J ends, which lost 4 bases and 3 bases, there was a span of 7 bases. The CDR3 is made up of 13 amino acids.

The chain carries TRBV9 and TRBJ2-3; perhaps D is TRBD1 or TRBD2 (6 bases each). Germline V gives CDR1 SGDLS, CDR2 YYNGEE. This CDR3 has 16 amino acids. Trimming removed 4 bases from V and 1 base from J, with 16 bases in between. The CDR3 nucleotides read TGTGCCAGCAGCCTCCCTTTGGGGGGCGGCACAGATACGCAGTATTTT. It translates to CASSLPLGGGTDTQYF.

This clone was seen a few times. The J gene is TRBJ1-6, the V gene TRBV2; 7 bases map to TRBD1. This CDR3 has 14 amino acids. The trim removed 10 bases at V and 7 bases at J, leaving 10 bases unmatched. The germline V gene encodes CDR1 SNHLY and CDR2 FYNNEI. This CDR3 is CATNRDSRNSPLHF. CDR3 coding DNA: TGTGCCACAAACCGGGACAGTAGGAATTCACCCCTCCACTTT.

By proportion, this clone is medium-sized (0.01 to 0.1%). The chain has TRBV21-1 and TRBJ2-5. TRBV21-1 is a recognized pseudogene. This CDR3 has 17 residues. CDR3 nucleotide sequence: TGTGCCAGCAGCCCCGAGGGGGGAAACCGGGGCCAAGAGACCCAGTACTTC. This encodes CASSPEGGNRGQETQYF.

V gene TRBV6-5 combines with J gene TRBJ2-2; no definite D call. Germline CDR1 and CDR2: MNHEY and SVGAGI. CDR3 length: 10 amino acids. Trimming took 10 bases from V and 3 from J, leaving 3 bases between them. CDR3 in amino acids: CATDTGELFF. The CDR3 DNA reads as TGTGCCACAGACACCGGGGAGCTGTTTTTT.

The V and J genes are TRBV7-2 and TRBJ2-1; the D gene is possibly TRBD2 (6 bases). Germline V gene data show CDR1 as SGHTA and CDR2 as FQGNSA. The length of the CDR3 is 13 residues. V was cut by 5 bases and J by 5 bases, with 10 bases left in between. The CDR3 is CASSPGTHNEQFF. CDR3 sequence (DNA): TGTGCCAGCAGCCCCGGGACTCACAATGAGCAGTTCTTC.

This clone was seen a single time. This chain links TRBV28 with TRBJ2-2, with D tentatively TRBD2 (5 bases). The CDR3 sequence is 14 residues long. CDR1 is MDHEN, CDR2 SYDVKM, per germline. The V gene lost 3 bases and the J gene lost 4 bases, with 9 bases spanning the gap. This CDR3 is CASSFLRGTGELFF. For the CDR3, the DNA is TGTGCCAGCAGTTTCCTCCGGGGCACCGGGGAGCTGTTTTTT. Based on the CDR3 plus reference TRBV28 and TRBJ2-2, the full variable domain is DVKVTQSSRYLVKRTGEKVFLECVQDMDHENMFWYRQDPGLGLRLIYFSYDVKMKEKGDIPEGYSVSREKKERFSLILESASTNQTSMYLCASSFLRGTGELFFGEGSRLTVL.

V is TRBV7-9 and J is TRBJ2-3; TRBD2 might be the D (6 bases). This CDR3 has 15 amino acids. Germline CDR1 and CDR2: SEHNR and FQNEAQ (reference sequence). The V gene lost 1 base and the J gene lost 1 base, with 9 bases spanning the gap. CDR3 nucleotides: TGTGCCAGCAGCTTAGGGTCGGGGGGCACAGATACGCAGTATTTT. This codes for CASSLGSGGTDTQYF.

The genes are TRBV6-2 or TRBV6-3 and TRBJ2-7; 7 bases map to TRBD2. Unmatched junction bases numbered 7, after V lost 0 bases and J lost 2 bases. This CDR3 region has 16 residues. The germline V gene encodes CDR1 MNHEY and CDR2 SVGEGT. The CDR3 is CASSYSRRGSPYEQYV. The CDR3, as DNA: TGTGCCAGCAGTTACTCCCGGCGGGGGAGCCCCTACGAGCAGTACGTC.

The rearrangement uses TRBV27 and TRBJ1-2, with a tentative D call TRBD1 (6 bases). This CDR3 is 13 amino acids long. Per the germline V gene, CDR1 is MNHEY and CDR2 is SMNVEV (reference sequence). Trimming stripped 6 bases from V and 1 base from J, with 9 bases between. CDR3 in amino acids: CASRKQGNYGYTF. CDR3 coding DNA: TGTGCCAGCAGGAAACAGGGTAACTATGGCTACACCTTC.

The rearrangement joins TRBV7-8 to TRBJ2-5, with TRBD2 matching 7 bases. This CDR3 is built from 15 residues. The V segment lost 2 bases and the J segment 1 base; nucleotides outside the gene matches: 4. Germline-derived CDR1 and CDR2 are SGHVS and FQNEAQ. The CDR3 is CASSLRRGSQETQYF. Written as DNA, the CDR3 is TGTGCCAGCAGCTTACGGCGGGGGTCCCAAGAGACCCAGTACTTC.

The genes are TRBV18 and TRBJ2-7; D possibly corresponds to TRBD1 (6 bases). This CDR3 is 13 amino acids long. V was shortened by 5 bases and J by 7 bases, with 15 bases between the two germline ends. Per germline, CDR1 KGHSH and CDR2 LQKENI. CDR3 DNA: TGTGCCAGCTCAACGAACAGGGTTGAGGAGCAGTACGTC. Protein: CASSTNRVEEQYV.